Listed below are T cell receptor beta chains from one sample, sequenced in a study of T cells after yellow fever vaccination. TCRdb reprocessed the 5' RACE reads with MiXCR, giving one entry per CDR3 protein. Of around 140,000 distinct CDR3 sequences listed, about 7% are singletons. The input for sequencing was CD4+ T cells sorted from PBMCs, taken 10 days after the yellow fever booster vaccination. The receptors were gathered from a man aged 25 to 40 who received the YFV17D yellow fever vaccine. Each CDR3 is given without its conserved first and last residue. The order of the fields is V gene, J gene, CDR3 length, CDR3 protein.

>TRBV24-1|TRBJ2-1|13
ATSDPRQGYDEQF
>TRBV29-1|TRBJ1-1|9
SVMRDTEAF
>TRBV4-3|TRBJ1-4|14
ASSQAMDRGNEKLF
>TRBV5-1|TRBJ2-3|14
ASSSGLAGNTDTQY
>TRBV29-1|TRBJ2-7|11
SVGARVGYEQY
>TRBV12-3/TRBV12-4|TRBJ1-2|8
ASSFGGYT
>TRBV15|TRBJ2-2|12
ATSRGTYSGELF
>TRBV19|TRBJ1-1|10
ASSPNSGAAF
>TRBV12-3/TRBV12-4|TRBJ2-5|15
ASTRGTYRDLGETQY
>TRBV10-1|TRBJ2-2|11
ASSERFTGELF
>TRBV7-3|TRBJ1-1|13
ASSLTGQVKTEAF
>TRBV28|TRBJ1-4|13
ASSWAVSVWEKLF
>TRBV10-3|TRBJ2-5|13
AIRTDRGLGETQY
>TRBV5-1|TRBJ2-3|13
ASSALTGRTDTQY
>TRBV7-2|TRBJ2-3|13
ASSPEATSTDTQY
>TRBV7-2|TRBJ2-3|12
ASTWAGGTDTQY
>TRBV29-1|TRBJ2-7|9
SAREAYEQY
>TRBV20-1|TRBJ2-4|11
SASTATKNIQY
>TRBV7-2|TRBJ2-3|9
ASSTQDTQY
>TRBV6-1|TRBJ2-5|11
ASSERHPETQY
>TRBV20-1|TRBJ2-7|13
SASGLPSSSYEQY
>TRBV2|TRBJ1-5|12
ASCVDRNNQPQH
>TRBV5-1|TRBJ2-5|12
ASSFGLDQETQY
>TRBV12-3/TRBV12-4|TRBJ2-1|12
ASRGSQGGDEQF
>TRBV12-3/TRBV12-4|TRBJ2-7|11
ASSFGQNYEQY
>TRBV12-3/TRBV12-4|TRBJ2-3|17
ASSFWVAGKFGHTDTQY
>TRBV4-3|TRBJ2-2|12
ASSPTAGTGELF
>TRBV20-1|TRBJ2-3|12
SARDSTGPDTQY
>TRBV7-6|TRBJ1-2|10
ASSMTEANLT